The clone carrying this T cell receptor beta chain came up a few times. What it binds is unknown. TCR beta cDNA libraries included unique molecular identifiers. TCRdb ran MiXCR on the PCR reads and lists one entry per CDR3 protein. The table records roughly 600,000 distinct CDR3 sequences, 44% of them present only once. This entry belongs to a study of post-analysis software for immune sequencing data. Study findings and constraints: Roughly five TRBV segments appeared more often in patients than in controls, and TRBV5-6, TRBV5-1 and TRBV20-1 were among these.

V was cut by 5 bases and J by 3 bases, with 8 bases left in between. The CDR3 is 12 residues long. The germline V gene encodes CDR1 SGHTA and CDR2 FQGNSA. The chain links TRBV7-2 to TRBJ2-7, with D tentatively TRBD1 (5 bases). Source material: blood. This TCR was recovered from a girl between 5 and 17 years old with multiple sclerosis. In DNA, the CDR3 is TGTGCCAGCAGCCATACAGGCTACGAGCAGTACTTC. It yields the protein CASSHTGYEQYF.